This TCR beta chain emerged from a study of shared clonotypes between healthy human individuals. Approximately 200 ng DNA, tens of thousands of T cell genomes, went into each sorted-subset replicate PCR. Measured with immunoSEQ multiplex PCR; TCRdb has only the in-frame clones, and not every one. This table has some 2,500,000 clones, 80% to 95% appearing once. CDR3 length equals 15 residues. Germline V gene sequence: CDR1 SGDLS, CDR2 YYNGEE. Trimming shortened V by 4 bases and J by 0 bases, and 14 bases separated the two germline ends. Source material: naive CD4+ T cells from PBMCs. The subset was: CD45RA+ positively selected. The source of this sequence is a man aged 18 to 29 in good health. Some clones in this sample may be carry-over from other donors' samples. The chain employs TRBV9 and TRBJ2-7; no reliable D call. The CDR3 DNA follows: TGTGCCAGCAGCCCTGGACGGCACTCCTCCTACGAGCAGTACTTC. This encodes CASSPGRHSSYEQYF. Full variable domain (outside the CDR3, taken from reference TRBV9 and TRBJ2-7): DSGVTQTPKHLITATGQRVTLRCSPRSGDLSVYWYQQSLDQGLQFLIQYYNGEERAKGNILERFSAQQFPDLHSELNLSSLELGDSALYFCASSPGRHSSYEQYFGPGTRLTVT.